This is a list of T cell receptor beta chains from one sample in a study of T cells in Graves' hyperthyroidism and ophthalmopathy. TCRdb reprocessed the multiplex PCR reads via MiXCR and lists one record per CDR3 protein. This table has about half a million distinct CDR3 sequences, less than 25% appearing once. Sequences were obtained from blood. Every receptor here comes from a woman in her sixties or seventies with Graves' ophthalmopathy. The CDR3 runs from the conserved cysteine through the conserved F or W. Fields, in order: D gene, J gene, clone size, V gene, CDR3 protein, CDR3 DNA. The D gene is left open where the match is weak. Rows give clone size only sometimes, using once, few, many, or a class for an expanded clone.

D: TRBD1
J: TRBJ2-5
size: many
V: TRBV5-5
CDR3: CASSNRDRETQYF
DNA: TGTGCCAGCAGCAACCGGGACAGGGAGACCCAGTACTTC

D: .
J: TRBJ2-2
size: .
V: TRBV24-1
CDR3: CAIAPRAVYTGELFF
DNA: TGTGCCATCGCCCCCAGGGCGGTATACACCGGGGAGCTGTTTTTT

D: .
J: TRBJ2-3
size: many
V: TRBV7-3
CDR3: CASSPQDFTDTQYF
DNA: TGTGCCAGCAGCCCACAGGACTTCACAGATACGCAGTATTTT

D: .
J: TRBJ2-5
size: many
V: TRBV10-3
CDR3: CAISESLSLASQETQYF
DNA: TGTGCCATCAGTGAGTCCCTCTCGCTAGCGAGTCAAGAGACCCAGTACTTC

D: TRBD2
J: TRBJ2-1
size: .
V: TRBV10-3
CDR3: CAITRTSGRVNEQFF
DNA: TGTGCCATCACTCGGACTAGCGGGAGGGTGAATGAGCAGTTCTTC

D: TRBD1
J: TRBJ1-2
size: .
V: TRBV4-1
CDR3: CASRPLSGQGRVGGYTF
DNA: TGCGCCAGCAGACCCCTTTCGGGACAGGGGCGAGTTGGTGGCTACACCTTC

D: TRBD2
J: TRBJ2-2
size: many
V: TRBV2
CDR3: CASSEAQLAGGTGELFF
DNA: TGTGCCAGCAGTGAAGCGCAACTAGCGGGCGGAACCGGGGAGCTGTTTTTT

D: .
J: TRBJ2-2
size: few
V: TRBV7-6
CDR3: CASSLADNTGELFF
DNA: TGTGCCAGCAGCTTAGCCGATAACACCGGGGAGCTGTTTTTT

D: .
J: TRBJ2-1
size: few
V: TRBV6-1
CDR3: CASSRGVGGLINNEQFF
DNA: TGTGCCAGCAGTCGGGGTGTAGGGGGACTAATTAACAATGAGCAGTTCTTC

D: .
J: TRBJ2-3
size: few
V: TRBV6-1
CDR3: CASSPLGSVRTDTQYF
DNA: TGTGCCAGCAGCCCCTTGGGGAGCGTCCGTACAGATACGCAGTATTTT

D: TRBD1
J: TRBJ1-4
size: .
V: TRBV20-1
CDR3: CSARDPTGGDEKLFF
DNA: TGCAGTGCTAGAGATCCCACAGGGGGAGATGAAAAACTGTTTTTT

D: .
J: TRBJ1-5
size: few
V: TRBV7-9
CDR3: CASGGGSNQPQHF
DNA: TGTGCCAGCGGGGGAGGTAGCAATCAGCCCCAGCATTTT

D: TRBD2
J: TRBJ2-7
size: many
V: TRBV20-1
CDR3: CSAQRTSGRTYEQYF
DNA: TGCAGTGCTCAGCGAACTAGCGGGAGAACTTACGAGCAGTACTTC

D: TRBD2
J: TRBJ2-7
size: .
V: TRBV7-9
CDR3: CASSLWSGGSSYEQYF
DNA: TGTGCCAGCAGCCTCTGGTCGGGCGGGAGCTCCTACGAGCAGTACTTC

D: .
J: TRBJ2-5
size: .
V: TRBV5-1
CDR3: CASGVADQETQYF
DNA: TGTGCCAGCGGCGTGGCGGACCAAGAGACCCAGTACTTC

D: .
J: TRBJ2-7
size: many
V: TRBV28
CDR3: CASSSRQRGTIYEQYF
DNA: TGTGCCAGCAGCTCTCGACAAAGGGGAACCATCTACGAGCAGTACTTC

D: .
J: TRBJ1-2
size: few
V: TRBV20-1
CDR3: CSARDPGRGGYTF
DNA: TGCAGTGCTAGAGATCCGGGTCGCGGTGGCTACACCTTC

D: .
J: TRBJ1-1
size: once
V: TRBV9
CDR3: CASSVVPSMNTEAFF
DNA: TGTGCCAGCAGCGTAGTCCCCAGCATGAACACTGAAGCTTTCTTT

D: .
J: TRBJ2-7
size: many
V: TRBV28
CDR3: CASVRGRSEQYF
DNA: TGTGCCAGCGTCCGGGGGAGGAGCGAGCAGTACTTC

D: .
J: TRBJ2-7
size: many
V: TRBV2
CDR3: CASKAGRASYEQYF
DNA: TGTGCCAGCAAAGCCGGCAGGGCCTCCTACGAGCAGTACTTC

D: .
J: TRBJ2-2
size: many
V: TRBV12-3/TRBV12-4
CDR3: CASSLFPSRDTGELFF
DNA: TGTGCCAGCAGTTTATTTCCGTCCCGGGACACCGGGGAGCTGTTTTTT

D: .
J: TRBJ1-1
size: many
V: TRBV7-2
CDR3: CASSRWGPSGAFF
DNA: TGTGCCAGCAGCCGCTGGGGACCGTCGGGAGCTTTCTTT

D: TRBD1
J: TRBJ2-6
size: many
V: TRBV28
CDR3: CASRLGQGMSGANVLTF
DNA: TGTGCCAGCAGATTGGGACAGGGGATGAGTGGGGCCAACGTCCTGACTTTC

D: .
J: TRBJ1-1
size: .
V: TRBV14
CDR3: CASSRTPGNTEAFF
DNA: TGTGCCAGCAGCCGTACGCCAGGGAACACTGAAGCTTTCTTT

D: .
J: TRBJ1-1
size: many
V: TRBV6-2/TRBV6-3
CDR3: CASSYDRGENTEAFF
DNA: TGTGCCAGCAGTTACGACCGGGGGGAGAACACTGAAGCTTTCTTT

D: .
J: TRBJ1-1
size: many
V: TRBV20-1
CDR3: CSAPLQGGTEAFF
DNA: TGCAGTGCCCCGCTACAGGGAGGCACTGAAGCTTTCTTT

D: .
J: TRBJ1-2
size: many
V: TRBV7-8
CDR3: CASSLAQGAGFGYTF
DNA: TGTGCCAGCAGCTTAGCGCAAGGGGCAGGGTTTGGCTACACCTTC

D: .
J: TRBJ1-6
size: few
V: TRBV19
CDR3: CASSKAWNLPLHF
DNA: TGTGCCAGTAGTAAAGCGTGGAATTTACCCCTCCACTTT

D: TRBD2
J: TRBJ2-1
size: few
V: TRBV12-3/TRBV12-4
CDR3: CASSLGAGGPYEQFF
DNA: TGTGCCAGCAGTTTGGGGGCGGGAGGGCCCTATGAGCAGTTCTTC

D: .
J: TRBJ1-3
size: .
V: TRBV6-1
CDR3: CASSTAGGISGNTIYF
DNA: TGTGCCAGCAGTACGGCAGGAGGCATCTCTGGAAACACCATATATTTT

D: TRBD2
J: TRBJ2-7
size: .
V: TRBV19
CDR3: CASKAGGAYEQYF
DNA: TGTGCCAGTAAGGCGGGAGGCGCCTACGAGCAGTACTTC

D: .
J: TRBJ1-6
size: .
V: TRBV7-9
CDR3: CASSLYTSSPLHF
DNA: TGTGCCAGCAGCTTATATACGAGCTCACCCCTCCACTTT

D: TRBD1
J: TRBJ1-1
size: .
V: TRBV19
CDR3: CASTDRGGTEAFF
DNA: TGTGCCAGTACCGACAGGGGAGGGACTGAAGCTTTCTTT

D: .
J: TRBJ2-3
size: .
V: TRBV5-5
CDR3: CASSFRTDSTDTQYF
DNA: TGTGCCAGCAGCTTCCGGACAGATAGCACAGATACGCAGTATTTT

D: .
J: TRBJ1-1
size: many
V: TRBV27
CDR3: CASSLTTYNTEAFF
DNA: TGTGCCAGCAGTTTAACAACCTACAACACTGAAGCTTTCTTT

D: .
J: TRBJ1-2
size: few
V: TRBV11-2
CDR3: CASSLHREGWDYGYTF
DNA: TGTGCCAGCTCACTCCATCGGGAGGGATGGGACTATGGCTACACCTTC

D: TRBD1
J: TRBJ2-1
size: few
V: TRBV3-1
CDR3: CASSQEGSGGRENEQFF
DNA: TGTGCCAGCAGCCAAGAGGGATCAGGGGGCCGAGAGAATGAGCAGTTCTTC

D: TRBD2
J: TRBJ2-2
size: few
V: TRBV20-1
CDR3: CSAKGGRDTGELFF
DNA: TGCAGTGCTAAAGGCGGGAGGGACACCGGGGAGCTGTTTTTT

D: .
J: TRBJ1-5
size: .
V: TRBV19
CDR3: CASSVYWGRAQPQHF
DNA: TGTGCCAGTAGCGTTTATTGGGGGAGAGCTCAGCCCCAGCATTTT

D: .
J: TRBJ2-5
size: few
V: TRBV9
CDR3: CASSRHSGVVQETQYF
DNA: TGTGCCAGCTCAAGGCATAGTGGGGTTGTCCAAGAGACCCAGTACTTC

D: .
J: TRBJ2-3
size: many
V: TRBV7-3
CDR3: CASSLLAWSTDTQYF
DNA: TGTGCCAGCAGCTTACTAGCATGGAGCACAGATACGCAGTATTTT

D: .
J: TRBJ2-7
size: .
V: TRBV19
CDR3: CASSITATYEQYF
DNA: TGTGCCAGTAGTATCACAGCCACCTACGAGCAGTACTTC

D: .
J: TRBJ2-2
size: many
V: TRBV6-1
CDR3: CASSERRGSGTGELFF
DNA: TGTGCCAGCAGTGAACGACGAGGGAGTGGGACCGGGGAGCTGTTTTTT

D: TRBD2
J: TRBJ2-2
size: few
V: TRBV7-3
CDR3: CASSQTGLAGGGNTGELFF
DNA: TGTGCCAGCAGCCAGACGGGACTAGCGGGAGGGGGGAACACCGGGGAGCTGTTTTTT

D: .
J: TRBJ1-3
size: few
V: TRBV20-1
CDR3: CSARISPSGNTIYF
DNA: TGCAGTGCTAGGATATCCCCCTCTGGAAACACCATATATTTT

D: .
J: TRBJ1-4
size: .
V: TRBV2
CDR3: CAGRPTVTNEKLFF
DNA: TGTGCCGGCAGGCCGACGGTAACTAATGAAAAACTGTTTTTT

D: .
J: TRBJ2-1
size: .
V: TRBV30
CDR3: CAWSTQRFWQFF
DNA: TGTGCCTGGAGTACACAACGATTCTGGCAGTTCTTC

D: .
J: TRBJ2-3
size: .
V: TRBV6-2/TRBV6-3
CDR3: CASSAERHTQYF
DNA: TGTGCCAGCAGTGCCGAGCGCCATACGCAGTATTTT

D: .
J: TRBJ2-7
size: .
V: TRBV30
CDR3: CAWGDYEQYF
DNA: TGTGCCTGGGGAGACTACGAGCAGTACTTC

D: .
J: TRBJ2-7
size: few
V: TRBV20-1
CDR3: CSARGRLLGQYF
DNA: TGCAGTGCTAGAGGTCGCCTCCTGGGGCAGTACTTC

D: TRBD2
J: TRBJ2-1
size: few
V: TRBV19
CDR3: CASRRTSGAYNEQFF
DNA: TGTGCCAGTAGGCGAACTAGCGGGGCCTACAATGAGCAGTTCTTC

D: TRBD2
J: TRBJ2-3
size: .
V: TRBV10-1
CDR3: CASASGTLTDTQYF
DNA: TGCGCCAGCGCTAGCGGGACCCTCACAGATACGCAGTATTTT

D: .
J: TRBJ1-5
size: .
V: TRBV24-1
CDR3: CATSDGRTAHQPQHF
DNA: TGTGCCACCAGTGACGGAAGGACAGCCCATCAGCCCCAGCATTTT

D: .
J: TRBJ2-5
size: .
V: TRBV6-1
CDR3: CASQDGGSQETQYF
DNA: TGTGCCAGCCAGGATGGGGGTAGCCAAGAGACCCAGTACTTC

D: TRBD1
J: TRBJ1-6
size: few
V: TRBV28
CDR3: CASSLWSWTGDNSPLHF
DNA: TGTGCCAGCAGTTTATGGTCCTGGACAGGCGATAATTCACCCCTCCACTTT